In its sample, the clone carrying this T cell receptor beta chain was seen many times. Its antigen is not identified. The method for making cDNA was 5'RACE, and it used 10-nucleotide random UMIs. One entry per CDR3 protein, called by TCRdb with MiXCR from the 5' RACE reads. The sample lists some 38,000 distinct CDR3 sequences, roughly 11% occurring once. The CDR3 has 15 residues. This sample was taken from a study of neurological immune-mediated disorders. Notes on the study in general: Multiple sclerosis, the disease with the least TCR clonal expansion, fell below healthy controls, whereas HTLV-1-associated myelopathy showed the most. No CDR3 amino acid sequences recurred among expanded clones across subjects, suggesting private repertoires in all groups.

Time point in this sample: technical triplicate 1. The sequenced sample consisted of PBMCs. This receptor was taken from a man aged 55 to 70 with HTLV-1-associated myelopathy (HAM/TSP). The chain joins TRBV21-1 to TRBJ2-5; the table's D call, TRBD1, was not checked against the DNA. TRBV21-1 is a documented pseudogene. The CDR3 spells CASLPAGQNQETQYF. The CDR3 DNA follows: TGTGCCAGCCTACCGGCGGGACAAAACCAAGAGACCCAGTACTTC.